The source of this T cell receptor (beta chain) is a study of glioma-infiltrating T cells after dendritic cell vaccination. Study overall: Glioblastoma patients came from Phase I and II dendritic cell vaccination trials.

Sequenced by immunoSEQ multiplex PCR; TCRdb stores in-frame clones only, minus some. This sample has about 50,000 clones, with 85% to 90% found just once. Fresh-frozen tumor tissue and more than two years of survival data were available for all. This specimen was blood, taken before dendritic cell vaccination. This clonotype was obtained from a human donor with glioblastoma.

CDR3 DNA: TGTGCCAGTAGTATCCGCGACAGGAGCACTGAAGCTTTCTTT. It yields the protein CASSIRDRSTEAFF. This chain uses TRBV19 with TRBJ1-1, with D possibly being TRBD1 (6 bases). The germline V gene has CDR1 LNHDA and CDR2 SQIVND (reference sequence). This CDR3 spans 14 amino acids. V lost 3 bases to trimming and J lost 4 bases, with 12 bases between them.